These T cell receptor beta chains were read from a single sample in a study of cytomegalovirus exposure and HLA in healthy donors. Libraries were prepared by immunoSEQ multiplex PCR; TCRdb keeps only in-frame clonotypes and omits some of them. In the table there are tens of thousands of clones, roughly nine tenths of which are singletons. What was sequenced was PBMCs. These receptors came from a woman aged 25 to 39 in good health and CMV-seropositive. Both conserved end residues are part of each CDR3. D genes are given only for firm matches. Expanded clones are given a class, and other clones once, few, many or no size at all.

TGTGCCAGCAGCTCGACGTGGGGAGCAGAAAGCACAGATACGCAGTATTTT CASSSTWGAESTDTQYF TRBV5-8 few TRBJ2-3 -
TGTGCCAGCAGTGAAGGGGAGAACACTGAAGCTTTCTTT CASSEGENTEAFF TRBV6-4 - TRBJ1-1 -
TGTGCCAGCAGCGAACAGGGTGCAGCTAATGAAAAACTGTTTTTT CASSEQGAANEKLFF TRBV6-5 - TRBJ1-4 -
TGCGCCAGCAGTGAACAATTCCCCAATGAGCAGTTCTTC CASSEQFPNEQFF TRBV10-2 - TRBJ2-1 -
TGTGCCAGCTCACCCAACACATTGACAGGGTCGAACACTGAAGCTTTCTTT CASSPNTLTGSNTEAFF TRBV18 - TRBJ1-1 TRBD1
TGTGCCAGCAGCGTAGAGCGGGGACAGGAGAATGAAAAACTGTTTTTT CASSVERGQENEKLFF TRBV9 - TRBJ1-4 TRBD1
TGTGCCTGGAGCATCCAAGACAGGGGGCGCACCGGGGAGCTGTTTTTT CAWSIQDRGRTGELFF TRBV30 - TRBJ2-2 TRBD1
TGCGCCAGCAGCTTCCTCGCGGGAGAGGGCTACGAGCAGTACTTC CASSFLAGEGYEQYF TRBV5-1 - TRBJ2-7 TRBD2
TGTGCCAGCAGTTCTGCGACAGGGGGCCTTTACGAGCAGTACTTC CASSSATGGLYEQYF TRBV28 - TRBJ2-7 TRBD1
TGCGCCAGCAGTGAGACCAGGGGGACTGAAGCTTTCTTT CASSETRGTEAFF TRBV10-2 - TRBJ1-1 TRBD1
TGTGCCAGCAGCCCCCCGGGGGTTACTAGCGGGAGGGACAATGAGCAGTTCTTC CASSPPGVTSGRDNEQFF TRBV21-1 - TRBJ2-1 -
TGCGCCAGCAGCCAAGCCCGGGGAGGGGTTGGCTCACCCCTCCACTTT CASSQARGGVGSPLHF TRBV4-1 - TRBJ1-6 -
TGTGCCAGCAGCCGAGAACCCCTGCCCGGAAACACCATATATTTT CASSREPLPGNTIYF TRBV11-2 - TRBJ1-3 -
TGCGCCAGCAGCGACGGGAGAATGGATACGCAGTATTTT CASSDGRMDTQYF TRBV5-1 - TRBJ2-3 -
TGTGCCAGCAGATATACCGGGACTACCTACGAGCAGTACTTC CASRYTGTTYEQYF TRBV27 - TRBJ2-7 TRBD2
TGTGCCAGCAGCAAAGCCCAGGGGAACTCTGGAAACACCATATATTTT CASSKAQGNSGNTIYF TRBV21-1 - TRBJ1-3 -
TGTGCCAGCAGCTTCGGACTAGCGCAAGATACGCAGTATTTT CASSFGLAQDTQYF TRBV11-2 - TRBJ2-3 TRBD2
TGTGCCAGCAGCCAAGTCAACAGGGTGAACACTGAAGCTTTCTTT CASSQVNRVNTEAFF TRBV4-2 once TRBJ1-1 -
TGCAGCACTAGGACAGGGACGAACACTGAAGCTTTCTTT CSTRTGTNTEAFF TRBV29-1 - TRBJ1-1 TRBD1
TGTGCCAGCAGCTTCGGTCGGGTGAACACCGGGGAGCTGTTTTTT CASSFGRVNTGELFF TRBV7-9 - TRBJ2-2 -
TGTGCCAGTAGTTCCTCGGCCAAAAACATTCAGTACTTC CASSSSAKNIQYF TRBV19 - TRBJ2-4 -
TGTGCCTGGAGTCCCAGAGGAAACACCATATATTTT CAWSPRGNTIYF TRBV30 - TRBJ1-3 -
TGTGCCAGCAGTCTTCGATCAGACGGGGAGCTGTTTTTT CASSLRSDGELFF TRBV7-7 - TRBJ2-2 -
TGTGCCAGCAGCTTGGGACTAGCGGGGGAAGAGACCCAGTACTTC CASSLGLAGEETQYF TRBV5-8 - TRBJ2-5 TRBD2
TGTGCCAGCCAGAGGACTAGCTCTACCACAGATACGCAGTATTTT CASQRTSSTTDTQYF TRBV19 - TRBJ2-3 TRBD2
TGTGCCAGCAGCCCCAGTAGGGAGACTGGGGGCTACACCTTC CASSPSRETGGYTF TRBV9 - TRBJ1-2 -
TGTGCCAGTAGTCCCCAAAGGGGGAACTATGGCTACACCTTC CASSPQRGNYGYTF TRBV19 - TRBJ1-2 -